The clone carrying this TCR beta chain was seen a handful of times. As yet, its antigen is unknown. These data are taken from a study of early T cells in non-severe SARS-CoV-2 infection. In the study overall: Sequenced bulk RNA came from whole blood that was unsorted, and chains were unpaired.

General study results and limits: There was a bias toward anti-spike CD8 responses in VDJdb matching, which missed private and CD4 specificities.

V shed 4 bases and J shed 3 bases, with 10 bases lying between them. Germline V gives CDR1 MNHEY, CDR2 SMNVEV (reference sequence). The CDR3 has 14 residues. Unique molecular identifiers were affixed to single, distinct cDNA molecules. TCRdb processed the 5' RACE reads anew with MiXCR; each CDR3 protein has one entry. The sample contains 70,000 to 85,000 distinct CDR3 sequences, less than 15% of which appear only once. This chain connects TRBV27 to TRBJ1-5; D not resolved. The sequences come from whole blood, collected at baseline. This receptor was obtained from an adult who was a healthcare worker with PCR-confirmed SARS-CoV-2 infection or an uninfected control (not recorded which). The donor label of this sample is uncertain. CDR3 nucleotide sequence: TGTGCCAGCAGTTCTTACAGAGACAATCAGCCCCAGCATTTT. Protein product: CASSSYRDNQPQHF.